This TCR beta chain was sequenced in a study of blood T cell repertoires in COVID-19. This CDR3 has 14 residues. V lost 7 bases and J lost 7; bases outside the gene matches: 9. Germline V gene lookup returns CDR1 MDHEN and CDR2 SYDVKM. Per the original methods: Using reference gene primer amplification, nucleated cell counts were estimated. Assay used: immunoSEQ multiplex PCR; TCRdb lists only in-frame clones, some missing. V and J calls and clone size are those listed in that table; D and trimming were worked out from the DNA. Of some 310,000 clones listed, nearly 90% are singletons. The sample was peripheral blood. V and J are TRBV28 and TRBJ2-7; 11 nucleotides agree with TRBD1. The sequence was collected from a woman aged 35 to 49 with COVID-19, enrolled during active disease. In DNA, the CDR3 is TGTGCCAGCAAGCCCGGGACAGGGGGTGGGGAGCAGTACTTC. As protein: CASKPGTGGGEQYF.